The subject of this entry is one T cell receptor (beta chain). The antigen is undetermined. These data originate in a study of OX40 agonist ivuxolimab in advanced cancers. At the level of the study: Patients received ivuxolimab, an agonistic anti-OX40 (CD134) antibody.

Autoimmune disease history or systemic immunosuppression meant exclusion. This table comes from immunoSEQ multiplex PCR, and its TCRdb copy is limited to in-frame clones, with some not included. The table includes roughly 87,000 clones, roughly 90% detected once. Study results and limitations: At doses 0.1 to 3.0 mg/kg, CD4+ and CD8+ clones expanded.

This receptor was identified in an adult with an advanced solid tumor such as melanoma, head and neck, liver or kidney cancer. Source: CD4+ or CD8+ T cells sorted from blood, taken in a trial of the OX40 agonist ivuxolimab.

CDR3 region: CASSSWGGGSPLHF. The CDR3 region has the DNA TGCGCCAGCAGCTCCTGGGGGGGTGGCTCACCCCTCCACTTT. This chain links TRBV5-1 with TRBJ1-6; TRBD1 is a possible D gene (5 bases). Trimming left V 3 bases short and J 10 bases short, with 14 bases between. This CDR3 has 14 residues. Germline V lookup: CDR1 SGHRS, CDR2 YFSETQ.